The 5 T cell receptor beta chains given below trace back to one sample, sequenced in a study of T cells in localized non-small cell lung cancer. Using immunoSEQ multiplex PCR, the repertoire was profiled, and TCRdb retains in-frame clones only, with some absent. The sample records tens of thousands of clones, 90% to 95% being singletons. Here the sequenced sample was peripheral blood, taken before any cancer treatment. The receptor set was obtained from a female donor at least 60 years old with stage I lung adenocarcinoma.

This clone was picked up a small number of times. This chain uses TRBV6-5 with TRBJ1-5, with D possibly being TRBD1 (5 bases). With 3 bases removed from V and 2 bases from J, the gap between germline ends came to 11 bases. This CDR3 contains 15 residues. Germline assignment: CDR1 MNHEY and CDR2 SVGAGI. CDR3 coding DNA: TGTGCCAGCAGTTATGGTGCGGGACGCAATCAGCCCCAGCATTTT. Translated: CASSYGAGRNQPQHF.

This clone was seen only a few times. The CDR3 reads CASSEARGAGQPQHF. CDR3 nucleotide sequence: TGTGCCAGCAGTGAAGCGCGGGGGGCGGGTCAGCCCCAGCATTTT. This rearrangement joins TRBV2 to TRBJ1-5, with D tentatively TRBD1 (6 bases). Looked up from germline, CDR1 is SNHLY and CDR2 is FYNNEI. The CDR3 runs to 15 residues. The V end was cut by 0 bases, the J end by 6 bases, with 12 bases between.

This chain uses TRBV2 with TRBJ2-5; the D gene is possibly TRBD1 (6 bases). V lost 7 bases to trimming and J lost 4 bases, with 13 bases between them. CDR3 length equals 13 residues. The germline gives CDR1 SNHLY, CDR2 FYNNEI. As DNA, the CDR3 is TGTGCCAGCAAACAGGGTAGTGGAGAGACCCAGTACTTC. It yields the protein CASKQGSGETQYF.

The chain has TRBV7-9 and TRBJ2-1; 9 bases line up with TRBD1. V was pared by 5 bases and J by 8 bases, with 7 bases of the junction left unmatched. The CDR3 contains 14 residues. CDR1 is SEHNR, CDR2 FQNEAQ, per germline (reference sequence). The CDR3 DNA reads TGTGCCAGCAGCCGTATACAGGGGGCTGATGAGCAGTTCTTC. Its protein is CASSRIQGADEQFF.

The chain links TRBV5-1 to TRBJ1-5; D might be TRBD1 (6 bases). Germline V gene sequence: CDR1 SGHRS, CDR2 YFSETQ. This CDR3 is built from 15 residues. Trimming left V 0 bases short and J 7 bases short, with 14 bases between. As DNA, the CDR3 is TGCGCCAGCAGCTTGGAAGGGGGGGATGAGCAGCCCCAGCATTTT. It yields the protein CASSLEGGDEQPQHF.